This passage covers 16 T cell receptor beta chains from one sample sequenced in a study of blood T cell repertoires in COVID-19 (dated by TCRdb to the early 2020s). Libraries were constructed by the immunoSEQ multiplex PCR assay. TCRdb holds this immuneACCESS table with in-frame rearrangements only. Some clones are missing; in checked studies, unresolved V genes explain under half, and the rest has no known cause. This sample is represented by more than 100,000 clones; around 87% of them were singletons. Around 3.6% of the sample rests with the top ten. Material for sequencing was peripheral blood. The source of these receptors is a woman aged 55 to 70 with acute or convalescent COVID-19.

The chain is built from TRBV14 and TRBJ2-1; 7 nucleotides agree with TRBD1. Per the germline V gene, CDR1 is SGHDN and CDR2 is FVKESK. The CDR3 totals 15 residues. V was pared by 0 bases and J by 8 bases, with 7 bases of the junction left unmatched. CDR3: CASSQDRGIRHEQFF. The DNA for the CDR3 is TGTGCCAGCAGCCAAGACAGGGGGATACGTCATGAGCAGTTCTTC.

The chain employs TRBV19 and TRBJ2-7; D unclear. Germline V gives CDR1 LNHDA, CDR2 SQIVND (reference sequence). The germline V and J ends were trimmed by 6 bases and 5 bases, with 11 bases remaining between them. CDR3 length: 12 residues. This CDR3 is CASSSTGDEQYF. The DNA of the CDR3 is TGTGCCAGTAGCTCGACCGGAGACGAGCAGTACTTC.

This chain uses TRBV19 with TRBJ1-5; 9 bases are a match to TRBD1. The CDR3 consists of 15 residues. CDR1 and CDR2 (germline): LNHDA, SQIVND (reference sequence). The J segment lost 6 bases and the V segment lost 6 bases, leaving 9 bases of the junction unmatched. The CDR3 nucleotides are TGTGCCAGTAGCGACAGGGGGTGGTGGGGTCAGCCCCAGCATTTT. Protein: CASSDRGWWGQPQHF.

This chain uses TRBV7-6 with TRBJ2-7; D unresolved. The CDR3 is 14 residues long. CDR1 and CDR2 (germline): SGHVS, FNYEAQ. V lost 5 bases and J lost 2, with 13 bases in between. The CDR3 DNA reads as TGTGCCAGCAGCCCGAGGCCTACCACCTACGAGCAGTACTTC. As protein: CASSPRPTTYEQYF.

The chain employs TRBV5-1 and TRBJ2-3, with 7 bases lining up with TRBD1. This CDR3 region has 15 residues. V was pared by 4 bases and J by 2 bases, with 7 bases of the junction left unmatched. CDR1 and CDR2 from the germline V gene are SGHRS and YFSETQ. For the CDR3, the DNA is TGCGCCAGCAGCCCCCGGGACAGTCCCACAGATACGCAGTATTTT. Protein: CASSPRDSPTDTQYF.

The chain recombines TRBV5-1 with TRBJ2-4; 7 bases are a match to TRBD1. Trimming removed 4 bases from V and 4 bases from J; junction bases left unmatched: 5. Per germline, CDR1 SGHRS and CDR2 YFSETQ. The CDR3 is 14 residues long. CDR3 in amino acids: CASSTDRAKNIQYF. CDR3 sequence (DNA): TGCGCCAGCAGCACCGACAGGGCAAAAAACATTCAGTACTTC.

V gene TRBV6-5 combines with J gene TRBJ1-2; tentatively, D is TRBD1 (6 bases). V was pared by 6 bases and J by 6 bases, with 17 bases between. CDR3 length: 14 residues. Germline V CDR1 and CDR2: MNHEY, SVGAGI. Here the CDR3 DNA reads TGTGCCAGCAGCCTCCTACAGGGAGTGGATGGCTACACCTTC. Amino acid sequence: CASSLLQGVDGYTF.

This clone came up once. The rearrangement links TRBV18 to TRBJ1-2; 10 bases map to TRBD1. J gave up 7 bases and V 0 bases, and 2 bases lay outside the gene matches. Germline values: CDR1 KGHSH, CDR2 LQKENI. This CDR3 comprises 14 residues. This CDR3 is CASSPPGQGGGYTF. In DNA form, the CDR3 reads TGTGCCAGCTCACCACCTGGACAGGGGGGTGGCTACACCTTC.

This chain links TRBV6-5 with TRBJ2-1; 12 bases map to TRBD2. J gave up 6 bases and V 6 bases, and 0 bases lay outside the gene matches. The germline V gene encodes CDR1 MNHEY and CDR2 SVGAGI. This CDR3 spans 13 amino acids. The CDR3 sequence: CASRLAGGNEQFF. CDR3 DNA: TGTGCCAGCAGACTAGCGGGAGGCAATGAGCAGTTCTTC.

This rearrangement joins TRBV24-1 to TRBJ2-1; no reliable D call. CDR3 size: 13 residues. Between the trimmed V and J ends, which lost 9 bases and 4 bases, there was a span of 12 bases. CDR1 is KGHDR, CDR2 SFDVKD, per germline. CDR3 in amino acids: CATGLNGYNEQFF. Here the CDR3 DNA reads TGTGCCACCGGGCTAAATGGTTACAATGAGCAGTTCTTC.

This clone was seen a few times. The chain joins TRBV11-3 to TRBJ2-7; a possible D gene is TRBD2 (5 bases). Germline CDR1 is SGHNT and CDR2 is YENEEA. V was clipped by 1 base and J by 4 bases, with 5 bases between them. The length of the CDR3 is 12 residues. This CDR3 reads CASSLAGYEQYV. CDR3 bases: TGTGCCAGCAGCTTAGCGGGGTACGAGCAGTACGTC.

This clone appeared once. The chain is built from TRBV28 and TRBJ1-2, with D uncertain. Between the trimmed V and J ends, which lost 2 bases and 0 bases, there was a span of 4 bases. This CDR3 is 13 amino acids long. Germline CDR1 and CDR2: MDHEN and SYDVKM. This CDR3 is CASSLPPNYGYTF. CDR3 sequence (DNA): TGTGCCAGCAGTTTACCTCCTAACTATGGCTACACCTTC.

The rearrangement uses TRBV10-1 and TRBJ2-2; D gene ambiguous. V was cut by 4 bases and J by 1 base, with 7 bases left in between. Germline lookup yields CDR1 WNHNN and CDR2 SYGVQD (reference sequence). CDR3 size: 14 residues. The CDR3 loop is CASSGSGNTGELFF. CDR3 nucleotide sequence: TGCGCCAGCAGTGGCTCGGGGAACACCGGGGAGCTGTTTTTT.

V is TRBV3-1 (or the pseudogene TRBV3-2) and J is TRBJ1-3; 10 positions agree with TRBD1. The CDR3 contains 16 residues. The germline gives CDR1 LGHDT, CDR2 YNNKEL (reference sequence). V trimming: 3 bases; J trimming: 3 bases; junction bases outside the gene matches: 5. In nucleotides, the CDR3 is TGTGCCAGCAGCCATTCGACAGGGGGCGGTGGAAACACCATATATTTT. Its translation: CASSHSTGGGGNTIYF.

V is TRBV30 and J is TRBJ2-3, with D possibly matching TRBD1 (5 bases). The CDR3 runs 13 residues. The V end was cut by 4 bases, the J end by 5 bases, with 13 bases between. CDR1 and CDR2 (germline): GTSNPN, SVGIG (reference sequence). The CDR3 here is CAWKKQVLDTQYF. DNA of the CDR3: TGTGCCTGGAAAAAACAGGTCTTAGATACGCAGTATTTT.

CDR3 in amino acids: CASNIQGSQPQHF. CDR3 sequence (DNA): TGTGCCAGCAATATACAGGGTTCTCAGCCCCAGCATTTT. This chain joins TRBV6-5 and TRBJ1-5; tentative D call: TRBD1 (6 bases). Trimming shortened V by 7 bases and J by 6 bases, and 13 bases separated the two germline ends. The length of the CDR3 is 13 residues. The germline gives CDR1 MNHEY, CDR2 SVGAGI.